This T cell receptor beta chain was sequenced during a study of blood T cell repertoires in COVID-19. Looking at the study overall: Samples representing acute and convalescent COVID-19 were sourced from the United States, Italy and Spain. Sample material is recorded as cDNA or gDNA derived from T cells, B-cell-depleted T cells, or PBMCs.

CDR3 size: 16 residues. Germline lookup yields CDR1 LNHDA and CDR2 SQIVND (reference sequence). V lost 0 bases to trimming and J lost 0 bases, with 11 bases between them. Seattle patients were enrolled while actively infected and followed longitudinally. Profiling relied on immunoSEQ multiplex PCR, and the TCRdb table lists in-frame clones only, not all of them. The sample lists some 140,000 clones, roughly 88% occurring once. The sample holds one count of this clone. Sequences were obtained from peripheral blood. The receptor was derived from a man in his sixties with COVID-19, enrolled during active disease. The J gene is TRBJ1-1, the V gene TRBV19; D remains unclear. CDR3 sequence reads: CASSIDNVAMNTEAFF. The DNA for the CDR3 is TGTGCCAGTAGTATAGATAATGTGGCCATGAACACTGAAGCTTTCTTT.